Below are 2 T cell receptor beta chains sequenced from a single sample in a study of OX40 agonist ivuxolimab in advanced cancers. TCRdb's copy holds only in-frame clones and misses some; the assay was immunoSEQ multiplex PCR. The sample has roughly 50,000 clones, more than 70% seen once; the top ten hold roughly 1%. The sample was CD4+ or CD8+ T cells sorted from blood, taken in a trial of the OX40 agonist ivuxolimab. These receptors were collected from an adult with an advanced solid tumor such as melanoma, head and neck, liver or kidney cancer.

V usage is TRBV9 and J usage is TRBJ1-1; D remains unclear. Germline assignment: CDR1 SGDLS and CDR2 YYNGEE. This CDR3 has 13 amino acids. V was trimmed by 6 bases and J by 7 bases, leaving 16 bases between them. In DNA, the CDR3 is TGTGCCAGCATTCCCGCGCTAGATGGTGAAGCTTTCTTT. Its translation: CASIPALDGEAFF. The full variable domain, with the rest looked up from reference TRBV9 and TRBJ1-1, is DSGVTQTPKHLITATGQRVTLRCSPRSGDLSVYWYQQSLDQGLQFLIQYYNGEERAKGNILERFSAQQFPDLHSELNLSSLELGDSALYFCASIPALDGEAFFGQGTRLTVV.

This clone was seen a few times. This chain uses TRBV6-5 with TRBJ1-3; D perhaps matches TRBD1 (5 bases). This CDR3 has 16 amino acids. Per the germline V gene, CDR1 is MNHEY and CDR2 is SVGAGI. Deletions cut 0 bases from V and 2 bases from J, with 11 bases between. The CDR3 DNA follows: TGTGCCAGCAGTTACTCGAGCCCGGGGGCTGGAAACACCATATATTTT. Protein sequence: CASSYSSPGAGNTIYF.